The sequence of this TCR beta chain was determined in a study of blood T cell repertoires in COVID-19. Study as a whole: T cells, B-cell-depleted T cells, or PBMCs provided the cDNA or gDNA that served as material.

Data came from immunoSEQ multiplex PCR; TCRdb stores just in-frame clones and leaves some out. The table records 150,000 to 170,000 clones, around three quarters of them present only once. The length of the CDR3 is 16 residues. Germline CDR1 and CDR2: KGHSH and LQKENI. V dropped 0 bases and J dropped 2; count of bases not matched to a gene: 0. The chain couples TRBV18 to TRBJ2-1; 11 positions match TRBD2. The sequencing input was peripheral blood. This TCR came from a man at least 80 years old with acute or convalescent COVID-19. Written as DNA, the CDR3 is TGTGCCAGCTCACCACCACTAGCGGGGGCCTACAATGAGCAGTTCTTC. Its translation: CASSPPLAGAYNEQFF.